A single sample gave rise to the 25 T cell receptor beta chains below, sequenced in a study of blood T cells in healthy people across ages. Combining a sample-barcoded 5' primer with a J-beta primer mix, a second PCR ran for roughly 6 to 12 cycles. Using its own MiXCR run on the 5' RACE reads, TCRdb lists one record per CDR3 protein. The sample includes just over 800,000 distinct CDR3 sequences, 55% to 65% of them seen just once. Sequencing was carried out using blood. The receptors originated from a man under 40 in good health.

In DNA, the CDR3 is TGCAGTGTCCCGGGGATAGCGGGGCCGGGAGAAACGCAGTATTTT. Its protein is CSVPGIAGPGETQYF. The rearrangement uses TRBV20-1 and TRBJ2-3; 8 bases map to TRBD2. The CDR3 totals 15 residues. Looked up from germline, CDR1 is DFQATT and CDR2 is SNEGSKA (reference sequence). V shed 7 bases, J shed 9 bases, and the junction held 18 bases outside the gene matches.

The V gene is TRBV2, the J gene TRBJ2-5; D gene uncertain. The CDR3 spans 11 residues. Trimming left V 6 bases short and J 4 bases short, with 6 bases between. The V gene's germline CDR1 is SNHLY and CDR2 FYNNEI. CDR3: CASRRTETQYF. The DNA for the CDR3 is TGTGCCAGCAGACGGACAGAGACCCAGTACTTC.

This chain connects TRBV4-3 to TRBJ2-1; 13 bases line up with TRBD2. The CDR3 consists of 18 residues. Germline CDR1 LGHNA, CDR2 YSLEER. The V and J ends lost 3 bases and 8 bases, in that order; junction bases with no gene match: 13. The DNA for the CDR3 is TGCGCCAGCAGCCAGGAAGGGAAAACTAGCGGGGGGGCCGATGAGCAGTTCTTC. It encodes CASSQEGKTSGGADEQFF.

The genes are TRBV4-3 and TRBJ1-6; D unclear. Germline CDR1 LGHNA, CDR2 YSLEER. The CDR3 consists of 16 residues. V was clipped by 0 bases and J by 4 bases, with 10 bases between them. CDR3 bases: TGCGCCAGCAGCCAAGATCTGGGCGAGTATAATTCACCCCTCCACTTT. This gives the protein CASSQDLGEYNSPLHF.

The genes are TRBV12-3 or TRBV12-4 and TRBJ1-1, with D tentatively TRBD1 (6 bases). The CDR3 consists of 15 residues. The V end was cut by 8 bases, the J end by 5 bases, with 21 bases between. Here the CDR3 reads CASSSSGGGRTEAFF. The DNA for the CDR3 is TGTGCCAGCTCATCTAGTGGGGGGGGCAGGACTGAAGCTTTCTTT.

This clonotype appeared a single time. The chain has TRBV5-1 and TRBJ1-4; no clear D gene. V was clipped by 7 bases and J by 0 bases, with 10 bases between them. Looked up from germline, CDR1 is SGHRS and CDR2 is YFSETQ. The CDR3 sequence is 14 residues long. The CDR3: CASAQRATNEKLFF. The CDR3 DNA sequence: TGCGCCAGCGCTCAAAGAGCAACTAATGAAAAACTGTTTTTT.

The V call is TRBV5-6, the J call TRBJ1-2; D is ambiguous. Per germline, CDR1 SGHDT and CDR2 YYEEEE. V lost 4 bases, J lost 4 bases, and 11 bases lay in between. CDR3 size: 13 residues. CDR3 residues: CASSVELGYGYTF. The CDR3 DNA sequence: TGTGCCAGCAGCGTGGAGTTGGGCTATGGCTACACCTTC.

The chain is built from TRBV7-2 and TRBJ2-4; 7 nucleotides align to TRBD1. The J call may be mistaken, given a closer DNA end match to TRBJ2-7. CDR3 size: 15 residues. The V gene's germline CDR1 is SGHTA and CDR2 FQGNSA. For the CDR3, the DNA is TGTGCCAGCAGCTTACGGACAGGCGCTCCCTACGAGCAGTACTTC. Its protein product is CASSLRTGAPYEQYF.

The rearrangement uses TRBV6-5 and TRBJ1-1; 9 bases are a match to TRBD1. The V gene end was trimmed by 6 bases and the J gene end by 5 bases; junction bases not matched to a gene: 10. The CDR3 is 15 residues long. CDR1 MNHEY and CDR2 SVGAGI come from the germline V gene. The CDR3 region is CASRPEQGARTEAFF. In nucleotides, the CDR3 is TGTGCCAGCAGGCCAGAACAGGGGGCTCGGACTGAAGCTTTCTTT.

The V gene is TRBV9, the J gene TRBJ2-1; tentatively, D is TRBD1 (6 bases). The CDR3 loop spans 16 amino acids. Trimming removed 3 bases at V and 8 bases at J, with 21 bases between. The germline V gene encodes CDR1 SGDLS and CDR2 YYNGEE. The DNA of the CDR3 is TGTGCCAGCAGCGAAAACCGGGCCCCGGCAGGGGATGAGCAGTTCTTC. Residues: CASSENRAPAGDEQFF.

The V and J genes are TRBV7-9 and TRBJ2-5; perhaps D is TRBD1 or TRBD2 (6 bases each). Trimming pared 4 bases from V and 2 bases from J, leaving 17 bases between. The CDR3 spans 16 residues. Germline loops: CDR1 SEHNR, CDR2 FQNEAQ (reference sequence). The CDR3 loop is CASSSTWGARQETQYF. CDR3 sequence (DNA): TGTGCCAGCAGCTCCACGTGGGGGGCCCGGCAAGAGACCCAGTACTTC.

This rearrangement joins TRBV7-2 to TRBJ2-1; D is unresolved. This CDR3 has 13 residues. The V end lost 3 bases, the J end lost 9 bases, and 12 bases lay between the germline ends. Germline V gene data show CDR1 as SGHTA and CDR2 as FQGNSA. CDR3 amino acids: CASSLVASSEQFF. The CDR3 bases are TGTGCCAGCAGCTTGGTAGCCTCTAGTGAGCAGTTCTTC.

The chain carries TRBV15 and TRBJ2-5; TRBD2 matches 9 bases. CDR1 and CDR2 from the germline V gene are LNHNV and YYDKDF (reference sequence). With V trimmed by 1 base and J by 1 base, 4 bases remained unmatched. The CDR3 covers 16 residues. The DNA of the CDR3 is TGTGCCACCAGCAGAGTAGCGGGGGTGATCCAAGAGACCCAGTACTTC. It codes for CATSRVAGVIQETQYF.

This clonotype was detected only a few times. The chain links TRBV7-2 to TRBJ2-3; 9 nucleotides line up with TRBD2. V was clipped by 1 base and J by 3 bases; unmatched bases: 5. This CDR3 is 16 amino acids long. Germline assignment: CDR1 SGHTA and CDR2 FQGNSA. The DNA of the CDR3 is TGTGCCAGCAGCTTAGGAGTCAGCGGGGGGACAGATACGCAGTATTTT. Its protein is CASSLGVSGGTDTQYF. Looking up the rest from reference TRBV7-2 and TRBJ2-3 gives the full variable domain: GAGVSQSPSNKVTEKGKDVELRCDPISGHTALYWYRQSLGQGLEFLIYFQGNSAPDKSGLPSDRFSAERTGGSVSTLTIQRTQQEDSAVYLCASSLGVSGGTDTQYFGPGTRLTVL.

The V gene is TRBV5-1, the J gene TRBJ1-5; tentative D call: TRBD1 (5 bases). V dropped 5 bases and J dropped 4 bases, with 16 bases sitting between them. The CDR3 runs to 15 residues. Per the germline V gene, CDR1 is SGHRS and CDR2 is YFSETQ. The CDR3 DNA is TGCGCCAGCAGTCAGTCTGGAGGGGATAATCAGCCCCAGCATTTT. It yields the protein CASSQSGGDNQPQHF.

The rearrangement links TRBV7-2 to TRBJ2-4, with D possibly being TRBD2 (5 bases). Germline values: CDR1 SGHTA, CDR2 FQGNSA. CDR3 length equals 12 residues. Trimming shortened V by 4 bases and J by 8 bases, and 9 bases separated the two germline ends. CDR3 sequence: CASSSNGDIQYF. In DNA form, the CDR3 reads TGTGCCAGCAGCTCTAACGGGGACATTCAGTACTTC.

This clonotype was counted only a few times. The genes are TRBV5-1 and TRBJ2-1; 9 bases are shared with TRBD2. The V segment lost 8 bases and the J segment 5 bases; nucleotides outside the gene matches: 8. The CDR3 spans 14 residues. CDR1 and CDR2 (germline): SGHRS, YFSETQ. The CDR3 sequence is CASRAGGVNNEQFF. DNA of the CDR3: TGCGCCAGTAGAGCGGGGGGCGTAAACAATGAGCAGTTCTTC.

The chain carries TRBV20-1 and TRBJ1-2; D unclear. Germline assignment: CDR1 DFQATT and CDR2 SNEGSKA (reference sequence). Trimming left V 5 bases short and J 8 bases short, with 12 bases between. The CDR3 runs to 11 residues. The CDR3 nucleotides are TGCAGTGCTCACGGCGTTGGGGGCTACACCTTC. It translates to CSAHGVGGYTF.

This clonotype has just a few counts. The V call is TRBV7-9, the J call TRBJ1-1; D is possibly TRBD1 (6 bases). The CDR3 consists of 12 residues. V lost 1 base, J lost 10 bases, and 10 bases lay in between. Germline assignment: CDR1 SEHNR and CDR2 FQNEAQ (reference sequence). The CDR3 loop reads CASSLVTGPAFF. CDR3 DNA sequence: TGTGCCAGCAGCTTAGTAACAGGGCCAGCTTTCTTT.

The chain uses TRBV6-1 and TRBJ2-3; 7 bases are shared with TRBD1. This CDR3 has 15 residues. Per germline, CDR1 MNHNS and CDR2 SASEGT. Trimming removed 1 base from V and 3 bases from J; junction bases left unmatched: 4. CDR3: CASSEDNRGTDTQYF. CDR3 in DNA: TGTGCCAGCAGTGAAGACAACAGGGGTACAGATACGCAGTATTTT.

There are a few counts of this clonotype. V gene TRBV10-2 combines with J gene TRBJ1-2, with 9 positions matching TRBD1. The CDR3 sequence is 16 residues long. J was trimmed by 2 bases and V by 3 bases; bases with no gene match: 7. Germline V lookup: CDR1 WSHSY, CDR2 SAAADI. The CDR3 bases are TGCGCCAGCAGTGACCCCGGGACAGGGAGGAACTATGGCTACACCTTC. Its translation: CASSDPGTGRNYGYTF.

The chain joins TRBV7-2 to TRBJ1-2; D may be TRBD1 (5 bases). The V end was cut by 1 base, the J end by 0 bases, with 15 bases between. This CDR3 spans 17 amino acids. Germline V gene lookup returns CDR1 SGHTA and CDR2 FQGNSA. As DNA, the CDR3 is TGTGCCAGCAGCTTAGTATTGGACATAGGAGCTAACTATGGCTACACCTTC. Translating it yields CASSLVLDIGANYGYTF.

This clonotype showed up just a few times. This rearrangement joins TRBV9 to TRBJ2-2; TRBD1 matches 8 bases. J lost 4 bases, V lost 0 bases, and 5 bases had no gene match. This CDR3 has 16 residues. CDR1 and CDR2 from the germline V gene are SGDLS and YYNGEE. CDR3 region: CASSVVGQDLTGELFF. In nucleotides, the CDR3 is TGTGCCAGCAGCGTAGTGGGACAGGACCTCACCGGGGAGCTGTTTTTT.

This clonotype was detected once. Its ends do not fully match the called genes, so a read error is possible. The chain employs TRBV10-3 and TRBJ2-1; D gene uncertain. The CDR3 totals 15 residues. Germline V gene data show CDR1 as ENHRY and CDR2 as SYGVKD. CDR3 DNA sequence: TGTACCATCAGTGAGTCGGCTCTCTCCTACAATGAGCAGTTCTTC. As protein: CTISESALSYNEQFF.

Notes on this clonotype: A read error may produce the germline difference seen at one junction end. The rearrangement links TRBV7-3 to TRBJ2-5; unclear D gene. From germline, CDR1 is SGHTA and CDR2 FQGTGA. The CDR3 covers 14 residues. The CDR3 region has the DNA TGTGCCAGCAGCTTAGTGGCGGCCCAAGGGACCCAGTACTTC. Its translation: CASSLVAAQGTQYF.